These 16 T cell receptor beta chains share one sample of origin, sequenced in a study of blood T cell repertoires in COVID-19. Clones were sequenced by immunoSEQ multiplex PCR, and TCRdb holds only the in-frame ones, with some missing. The sample lists approximately 170,000 clones; roughly four fifths were seen once. The sample consisted of peripheral blood. The receptors originated from a woman of 80 years or more with acute or convalescent COVID-19.

The chain uses TRBV30 and TRBJ1-2; perhaps TRBD1 as D (5 bases). The CDR3 is 12 residues long. Germline-derived CDR1 and CDR2 are GTSNPN and SVGIG (reference sequence). V was cut by 3 bases and J by 4 bases, with 9 bases left in between. The CDR3 loop is CAWRSQAYGYTF. The CDR3 nucleotides are TGTGCCTGGAGATCACAGGCCTATGGCTACACCTTC.

This clone appeared a single time. This chain uses TRBV5-1 with TRBJ2-1, with D tentatively TRBD1 (5 bases). Germline lookup yields CDR1 SGHRS and CDR2 YFSETQ. Between the trimmed V and J ends, which lost 0 bases and 5 bases, there was a span of 18 bases. This CDR3 contains 17 residues. CDR3: CASSLVIAQTDNNEQFF. CDR3 sequence (DNA): TGCGCCAGCAGCTTGGTTATCGCTCAGACAGACAACAATGAGCAGTTCTTC.

This chain uses TRBV15 with TRBJ1-3; the D gene is possibly TRBD1 (6 bases). This CDR3 has 15 amino acids. Germline CDR1 reads LNHNV; CDR2 reads YYDKDF (reference sequence). V lost 1 base and J lost 2, with 9 bases in between. In nucleotides, the CDR3 is TGTGCCACCAGCAGAGGGCAGGGGCCTGGAAACACCATATATTTT. Amino acid sequence: CATSRGQGPGNTIYF. Using reference TRBV15 and TRBJ1-3 for the parts outside the CDR3, the full variable domain is DAMVIQNPRYQVTQFGKPVTLSCSQTLNHNVMYWYQQKSSQAPKLLFHYYDKDFNNEADTPDNFQSRRPNTSFCFLDIRSPGLGDTAMYLCATSRGQGPGNTIYFGEGSWLTVV.

The rearrangement uses TRBV3-1 (or the pseudogene TRBV3-2) and TRBJ2-3, with 8 positions matching TRBD2. V lost 1 base, J lost 1 base, and 4 bases stayed unmatched. Germline V lookup: CDR1 LGHDT, CDR2 YNNKEL (reference sequence). The CDR3 runs to 16 residues. In DNA, the CDR3 is TGTGCCAGCAGCCAAGCGGGAGGGCCTGGCACAGATACGCAGTATTTT. It is translated as CASSQAGGPGTDTQYF.

The table lists this clone with a few counts. The DNA for the CDR3 is TGTGCCAGCGCGCGGGGGGAGTATCTCTACGAGCAGTACTTC. Translating gives CASARGEYLYEQYF. V usage is TRBV18 and J usage is TRBJ2-7; 8 bases map to TRBD2. After removal of 8 bases from V and 3 bases from J, the junction contained 9 bases not matched to a gene. The length of the CDR3 is 14 residues. The germline V gene has CDR1 KGHSH and CDR2 LQKENI.

The rearrangement joins TRBV5-4 to TRBJ1-2; TRBD1 might be the D (6 bases). The CDR3 has 13 residues. CDR1 SGHNT and CDR2 YYREEE come from the germline V gene (reference sequence). V was trimmed by 4 bases and J by 6 bases, leaving 13 bases between them. The DNA for the CDR3 is TGTGCCAGCAGCATGACGGACAGCCATGGCTACACCTTC. Translated: CASSMTDSHGYTF. Filled out from reference TRBV5-4 and TRBJ1-2, the complete variable domain reads ETGVTQSPTHLIKTRGQQVTLRCSSQSGHNTVSWYQQALGQGPQFIFQYYREEENGRGNFPPRFSGLQFPNYSSELNVNALELDDSALYLCASSMTDSHGYTFGSGTRLTVV.

The CDR3 DNA reads TGTGCCAGCAGCATGACAGGGTCGGACACCGGGGAGCTGTTTTTT. It specifies CASSMTGSDTGELFF. The V gene is TRBV7-2, the J gene TRBJ2-2; TRBD1 aligns across 7 bases. This CDR3 region has 15 residues. The V segment lost 5 bases and the J segment 3 bases; nucleotides outside the gene matches: 6. The V gene's germline CDR1 is SGHTA and CDR2 FQGNSA.

The gene calls are TRBV7-9 and TRBJ1-2; D may be TRBD1 (6 bases). The germline CDR1 and CDR2 sequences are SEHNR and FQNEAQ (reference sequence). Trimming removed 4 bases from V and 6 bases from J, with 15 bases in between. The CDR3 is made up of 14 amino acids. This CDR3 is CASSYRTGMNGYTF. The CDR3 DNA reads as TGTGCCAGCAGCTACCGCACAGGGATGAATGGCTACACCTTC.

V is TRBV28 and J is TRBJ2-7, with a tentative D call TRBD2 (5 bases). Germline CDR1 MDHEN, CDR2 SYDVKM. Trimming stripped 3 bases from V and 1 base from J, with 10 bases between. This CDR3 region has 14 residues. For the CDR3, the DNA is TGTGCCAGCAGTTTCCAGACTATGTCCTACGAGCAGTACTTC. Amino acids: CASSFQTMSYEQYF. Full variable domain (remainder filled in from reference TRBV28 and TRBJ2-7): DVKVTQSSRYLVKRTGEKVFLECVQDMDHENMFWYRQDPGLGLRLIYFSYDVKMKEKGDIPEGYSVSREKKERFSLILESASTNQTSMYLCASSFQTMSYEQYFGPGTRLTVT.

The chain is built from TRBV11-2 and TRBJ2-7, with 7 bases matching TRBD2. The CDR3 loop spans 13 amino acids. Germline V gene data show CDR1 as SGHAT and CDR2 as FQNNGV. J gave up 3 bases and V 4 bases, and 3 bases lay outside the gene matches. CDR3 DNA sequence: TGTGCCAGCAGCTGGGCTAGCGGCTACGAGCAGTACTTC. As protein: CASSWASGYEQYF.

The V gene is TRBV5-1, the J gene TRBJ1-1; D perhaps matches TRBD1 (6 bases). The length of the CDR3 is 17 residues. Trimming took 0 bases from V and 5 from J, leaving 20 bases between them. Germline V lookup: CDR1 SGHRS, CDR2 YFSETQ. The CDR3 loop is CASSLVGQRAFGTEAFF. The CDR3 nucleotides read TGCGCCAGCAGCTTGGTCGGACAGAGGGCATTTGGTACTGAAGCTTTCTTT. The full variable domain, its missing parts supplied by reference TRBV5-1 and TRBJ1-1, is KAGVTQTPRYLIKTRGQQVTLSCSPISGHRSVSWYQQTPGQGLQFLFEYFSETQRNKGNFPGRFSGRQFSNSRSEMNVSTLELGDSALYLCASSLVGQRAFGTEAFFGQGTRLTVV.

The chain carries TRBV6-1 and TRBJ1-5; TRBD1 is a possible D gene (6 bases). V was cut by 3 bases and J by 6 bases, with 15 bases left in between. CDR1 is MNHNS, CDR2 SASEGT, per germline. The CDR3 contains 15 residues. The CDR3 DNA sequence: TGTGCCAGCAGTGAGTCCACAGGGCCCGGTCAGCCCCAGCATTTT. This sequence encodes CASSESTGPGQPQHF.

The chain is built from TRBV4-1 and TRBJ2-3; 14 bases map to TRBD2. J gave up 0 bases and V 0 bases, and 11 bases lay outside the gene matches. CDR1 MGHRA and CDR2 YSYEKL come from the germline V gene. This CDR3 comprises 21 residues. This CDR3 reads CASSQDLRLAGGIISTDTQYF. The CDR3, as DNA: TGCGCCAGCAGCCAAGATCTAAGACTAGCGGGAGGGATTATTAGCACAGATACGCAGTATTTT.

The chain recombines TRBV7-9 with TRBJ2-7, with TRBD2 identical over 7 bases. CDR3 length: 12 amino acids. CDR1 and CDR2 from the germline V gene are SEHNR and FQNEAQ (reference sequence). V shed 5 bases and J 4 bases; nucleotides not matched to a gene: 2. The CDR3 nucleotides are TGTGCCAGCAGCCAGGGAGGGTACGAGCAGTACTTC. Its protein product is CASSQGGYEQYF.

The V call is TRBV6-4, the J call TRBJ1-1; D not resolved. The CDR3 is made up of 14 amino acids. Germline assignment: CDR1 MRHNA and CDR2 SNTAGT. Trimming shortened V by 6 bases and J by 6 bases, and 17 bases separated the two germline ends. The chain's CDR3 is CASSPGGANSEAFF. The CDR3 coding sequence is TGTGCCAGCAGCCCCGGCGGAGCTAACTCTGAAGCTTTCTTT.

The rearrangement joins TRBV5-4 to TRBJ1-2, with D possibly matching TRBD1 (5 bases). This CDR3 spans 17 amino acids. Germline CDR1 reads SGHNT; CDR2 reads YYREEE (reference sequence). Trimming cost V 1 base and J 4 bases, with 20 bases left between them. This CDR3 is CASSLSQGGGIGYGYTF. The CDR3 DNA follows: TGTGCCAGCAGCTTGAGCCAGGGCGGTGGAATCGGCTATGGCTACACCTTC.